This TCR beta chain was observed in a study of blood T cell repertoires in COVID-19. Measured with immunoSEQ multiplex PCR; TCRdb has only the in-frame clones, and not every one. The sample lists tens of thousands of clones; 89% were seen once. CDR1 is SGHTA and CDR2 is FQGNSA in the germline V gene. With 5 bases clipped from V and 0 bases from J, the junction kept 4 bases outside the gene matches. The length of the CDR3 is 15 residues. The chain joins TRBV7-2 to TRBJ2-5; 9 nucleotides line up with TRBD2. This receptor was identified in a woman between 70 and 85 years old with acute or convalescent COVID-19. Sequencing was carried out using peripheral blood. The CDR3 nucleotides are TGTGCCAGCAGCCGTACTAGCGGGTACCAAGAGACCCAGTACTTC. It specifies CASSRTSGYQETQYF.